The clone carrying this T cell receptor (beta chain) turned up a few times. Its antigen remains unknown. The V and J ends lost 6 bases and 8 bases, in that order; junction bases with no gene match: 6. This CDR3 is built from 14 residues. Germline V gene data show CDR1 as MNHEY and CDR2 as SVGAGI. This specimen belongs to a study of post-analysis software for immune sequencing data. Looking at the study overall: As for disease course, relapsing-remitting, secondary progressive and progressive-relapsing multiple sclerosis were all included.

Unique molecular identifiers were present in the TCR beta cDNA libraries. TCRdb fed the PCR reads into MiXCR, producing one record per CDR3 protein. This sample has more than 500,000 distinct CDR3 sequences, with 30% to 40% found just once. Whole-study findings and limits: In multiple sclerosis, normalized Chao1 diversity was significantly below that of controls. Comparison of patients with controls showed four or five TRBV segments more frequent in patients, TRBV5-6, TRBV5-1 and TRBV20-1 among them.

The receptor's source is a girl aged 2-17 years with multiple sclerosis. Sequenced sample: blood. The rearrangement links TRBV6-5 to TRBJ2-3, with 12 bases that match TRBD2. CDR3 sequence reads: CASRPSGGASTQYF. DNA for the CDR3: TGTGCCAGCAGACCTAGCGGGGGGGCCAGTACGCAGTATTTT.